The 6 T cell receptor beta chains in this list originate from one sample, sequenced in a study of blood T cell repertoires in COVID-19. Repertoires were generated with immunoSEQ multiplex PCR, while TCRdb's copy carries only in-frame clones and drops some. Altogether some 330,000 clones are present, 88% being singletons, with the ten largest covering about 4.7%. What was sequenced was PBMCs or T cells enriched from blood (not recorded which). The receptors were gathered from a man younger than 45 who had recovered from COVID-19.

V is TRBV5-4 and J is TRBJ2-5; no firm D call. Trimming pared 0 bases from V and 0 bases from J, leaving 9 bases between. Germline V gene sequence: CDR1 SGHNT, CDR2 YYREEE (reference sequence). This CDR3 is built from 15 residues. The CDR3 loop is CASSLAPEYQETQYF. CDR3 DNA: TGTGCCAGCAGCTTGGCCCCGGAGTACCAAGAGACCCAGTACTTC. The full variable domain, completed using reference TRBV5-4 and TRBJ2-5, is ETGVTQSPTHLIKTRGQQVTLRCSSQSGHNTVSWYQQALGQGPQFIFQYYREEENGRGNFPPRFSGLQFPNYSSELNVNALELDDSALYLCASSLAPEYQETQYFGPGTRLLVL.

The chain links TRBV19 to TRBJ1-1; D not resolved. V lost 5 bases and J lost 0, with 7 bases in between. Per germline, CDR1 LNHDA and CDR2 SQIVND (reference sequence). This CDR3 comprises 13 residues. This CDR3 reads CASSLIMNTEAFF. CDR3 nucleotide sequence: TGTGCCAGTAGTTTAATAATGAACACTGAAGCTTTCTTT.

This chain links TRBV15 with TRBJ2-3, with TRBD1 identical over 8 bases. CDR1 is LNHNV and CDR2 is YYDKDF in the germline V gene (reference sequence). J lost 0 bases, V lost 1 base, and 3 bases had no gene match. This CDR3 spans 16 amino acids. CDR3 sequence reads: CATSRGTGFSTDTQYF. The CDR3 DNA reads TGTGCCACCAGCAGAGGGACAGGGTTTAGCACAGATACGCAGTATTTT.

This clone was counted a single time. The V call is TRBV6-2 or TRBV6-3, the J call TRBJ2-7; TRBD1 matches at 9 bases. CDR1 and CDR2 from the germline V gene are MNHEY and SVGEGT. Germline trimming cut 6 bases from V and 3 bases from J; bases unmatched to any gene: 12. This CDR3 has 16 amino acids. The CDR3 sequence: CASSFPGQGFSYEQYF. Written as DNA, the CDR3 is TGTGCCAGCAGCTTCCCGGGACAGGGTTTTAGCTACGAGCAGTACTTC.

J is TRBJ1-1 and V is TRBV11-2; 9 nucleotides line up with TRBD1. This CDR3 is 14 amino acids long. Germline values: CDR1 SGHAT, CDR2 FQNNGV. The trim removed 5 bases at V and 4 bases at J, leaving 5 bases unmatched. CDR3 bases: TGTGCCAGCAGCCCCCTGACAGGGGGCACTGAAGCTTTCTTT. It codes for CASSPLTGGTEAFF.

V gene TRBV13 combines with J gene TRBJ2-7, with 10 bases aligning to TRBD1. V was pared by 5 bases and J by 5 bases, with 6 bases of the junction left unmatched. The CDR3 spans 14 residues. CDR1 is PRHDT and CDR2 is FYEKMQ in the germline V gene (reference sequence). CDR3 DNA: TGTGCCAGCAGCCCTGGGACAGGGGTAGACGAGCAGTACTTC. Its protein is CASSPGTGVDEQYF. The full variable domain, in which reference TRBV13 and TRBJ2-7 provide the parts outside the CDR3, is AAGVIQSPRHLIKEKRETATLKCYPIPRHDTVYWYQQGPGQDPQFLISFYEKMQSDKGSIPDRFSAQQFSDYHSELNMSSLELGDSALYFCASSPGTGVDEQYFGPGTRLTVT.